The rows below give T cell receptor beta chains drawn from one sample of a study of shared clonotypes between healthy human individuals. The assay was immunoSEQ multiplex PCR, and TCRdb's table has in-frame clones only and misses some. The sample has about 1.5 million clones; 96% are singletons. Sequenced material: naive CD4+ T cells sorted from blood. These receptors were taken from a man younger than 45 in good health. Both conserved end residues are trimmed from each CDR3. The order of the fields is J gene, CDR3 length, V gene, CDR3 protein.

TRBJ1-2 | 9 | TRBV6-5 | ASNNGYGYT
TRBJ1-4 | 12 | TRBV9 | ASSRRIRDEKLF
TRBJ2-5 | 12 | TRBV29-1 | SVADRVGVETQY
TRBJ1-2 | 12 | TRBV9 | ASNHRGGWDGYT
TRBJ2-3 | 13 | TRBV11-1 | ASSSGQGYTDTQY
TRBJ2-7 | 13 | TRBV11-2 | ASSPRGGGTSEQY
TRBJ2-7 | 15 | TRBV18 | ASSQAQGSGVSYEQY
TRBJ2-5 | 11 | TRBV2 | ASSGRYGETQY
TRBJ2-1 | 14 | TRBV23-1 | ASDINRQGRYNEQF
TRBJ1-4 | 12 | TRBV10-1 | ASSAGTGIEKLF
TRBJ2-7 | 9 | TRBV20-1 | SARVVNEQY
TRBJ2-2 | 15 | TRBV5-6 | ASTTILGHANTGELF
TRBJ2-7 | 12 | TRBV6-6 | ASSYSDLDYEQY
TRBJ2-1 | 14 | TRBV4-1 | ASSQARDRAYNEQF
TRBJ2-6 | 12 | TRBV27 | ASSLYPGANVLT
TRBJ2-1 | 12 | TRBV15 | ATTGLAGYNEQF
TRBJ2-3 | 13 | TRBV5-4 | ASSSTSPKGDTQY
TRBJ2-1 | 14 | TRBV7-3 | ASSSRGGRSRDEQF
TRBJ2-3 | 12 | TRBV6-1 | ASSAPISTDTQY
TRBJ2-1 | 10 | TRBV7-9 | ASSHRDNEQF
TRBJ2-7 | 12 | TRBV5-1 | ASSLVGSSYEQY
TRBJ2-1 | 15 | TRBV5-4 | ASSSYLAGGVYNEQF
TRBJ1-5 | 12 | TRBV5-5 | ASSLGQADQPQH
TRBJ2-2 | 13 | TRBV5-1 | ASSPTGTSGGELF
TRBJ1-1 | 11 | TRBV7-6 | ASSRDRDTEAF
TRBJ2-5 | 14 | TRBV5-1 | ASSLAPTGNKETQY
TRBJ2-1 | 15 | TRBV7-3 | ASSLRKSGSDYNEQF
TRBJ2-7 | 13 | TRBV5-8 | ASSSPGQGVGEQY
TRBJ1-3 | 9 | TRBV30 | AWTSGNTIY
TRBJ2-1 | 14 | TRBV6-5 | ASSYSRGSSYNEQF
TRBJ2-5 | 9 | TRBV25-1 | ASGEGWTQY
TRBJ1-4 | 11 | TRBV19 | ASSRTANEKLF
TRBJ2-5 | 14 | TRBV18 | ASSPSQLAGRETQY
TRBJ2-7 | 12 | TRBV7-8 | ASSLRQGFYEQY
TRBJ2-5 | 13 | TRBV7-3 | ASSLGDTTRETQY
TRBJ2-5 | 11 | TRBV2 | ASSRDWQETQY
TRBJ2-2 | 12 | TRBV10-1 | ASQGDRGSVLLF
TRBJ2-5 | 11 | TRBV28 | ASSGAPGETQY
TRBJ1-2 | 11 | TRBV28 | ASSPLTSGGYT
TRBJ2-2 | 11 | TRBV10-3 | AITGQDTGELF
TRBJ2-7 | 15 | TRBV11-3 | ASSLGPPGETEYEQY
TRBJ1-4 | 14 | TRBV7-9 | ASSLALTGQVEKLF
TRBJ1-5 | 11 | TRBV2 | ASSEQGYQPQH
TRBJ1-5 | 13 | TRBV28 | ASSFGGLSNQPQH
TRBJ2-6 | 15 | TRBV28 | ASSFRGMSSGANVLT
TRBJ1-5 | 10 | TRBV19 | ASTGADQPQH
TRBJ2-7 | 11 | TRBV18 | ASSPGLPYEQY
TRBJ2-2 | 14 | TRBV7-9 | ASWTSGRGNTGELF